This TCR beta chain was identified in a study of blood T cell repertoires in COVID-19. For the study at large: Italy, Spain and the United States were the sources of the convalescent and acute COVID-19 samples. In each case, the material was cDNA or gDNA derived from T cells, B-cell-depleted T cells, or PBMCs.

Clones were sequenced by immunoSEQ multiplex PCR, and TCRdb holds only the in-frame ones, with some missing. The profile shows about 140,000 clones, 89% of them singletons. The CDR3 consists of 14 residues. Germline V gene sequence: CDR1 SNHLY, CDR2 FYNNEI. With 7 bases removed from V and 6 bases from J, the gap between germline ends came to 19 bases. V is TRBV2 and J is TRBJ2-7; D is perhaps TRBD1 (5 bases). Sequenced sample: peripheral blood. The TCR comes from a human donor in a cohort sampled during active COVID-19. The CDR3 spells CASIDSRASSEQYF. CDR3 DNA sequence: TGTGCCAGCATAGACAGTCGGGCGAGTAGCGAGCAGTACTTC.